This T cell receptor (beta chain) was captured in a study of shared clonotypes between healthy human individuals. Germline V gene data show CDR1 as SGHAT and CDR2 as FQNNGV. The CDR3 is 14 amino acids. Unmatched junction bases numbered 7, after V lost 3 bases and J lost 12 bases. A word on this clone: Antigen specificity is unknown.

Authors' data handling: In the immunoSEQ data, sequences were junction-only and lacked quality scores, so filtering differed. Data came from immunoSEQ multiplex PCR; TCRdb stores just in-frame clones and leaves some out. V, J and clone size were drawn from that table, and D and trimming were deduced from the DNA. Among approximately 2.3 million clones, 80% to 95% were seen once, and the ten largest hold around 0.4%. Study-wide results and caveats: What limited the represented genetic and exposure-history diversity was the small number of donors. Only blood was sampled, and tissue TCR repertoires likely differ from blood ones.

The sample comprised naive CD4+ T cells from PBMCs. The subset here: CD45RA+ positively selected. The chain links TRBV11-2 to TRBJ2-1; 11 positions agree with TRBD2. This receptor was obtained from a man aged 18 to 30 in good health. Some clones in this sample may be carry-over from other donors' samples. In DNA, the CDR3 is TGTGCCAGCAGCTTTTTAGCGGGAGGGCCGGGGCAGTTCTTC. Protein: CASSFLAGGPGQFF.